This T cell receptor (beta chain) originates from a study of T cell repertoires in cytomegalovirus infection (dated by TCRdb to between 2018 and 2021). Study-wide context: Donor HLA type was relevant to the analysis, because carriage of CMV infection together with the matching HLA type was indicated by public TCR beta signatures. On the study overall, not on this receptor specifically: The ex vivo response was dominated by HLA-C-restricted CMV-specific TCR beta clonotypes, which also provided the single most frequent clonotype in two of eight donors. Carriers of CMV infection plus the relevant HLA type were discriminated by the cumulative frequency of public TCR beta family members in the study cohort and in an independent roughly 320-donor cohort.

Concerning this clonotype itself: Its antigen remains undetermined. No base quality information exists; no much larger clone differs at one position.

Sequenced on an Illumina HiSeq 1500. The public sequencing data were trimmed at Q25 with fastp and processed into clonotypes with MiXCR by TCRdb, which kept only in-frame beta chains. Each entry merges the rows of one CDR3 protein and shows their most common DNA and genes. The sample yields 250,000 to 300,000 distinct CDR3 sequences; roughly 24% were counted once. Of the sample, approximately 13% falls within the top ten clones. Inclusive of the bounding cysteine and phenylalanine, the CDR3 is 14 residues long. Here the CDR3 DNA is all that survives: 42 bases in frame from base 1. V lost 6 bases and J lost 7 bases; the stretch between them is 18 bases long. As encoded in the germline V gene (reference sequence), CDR1 is MNHEY while CDR2 is SMNVEV.

The receptor was isolated from a human donor in good health (CMV status not recorded). Some clones in this sample may be carry-over from other donors' samples. Sequencing input: PBMCs. The rearranged segments are TRBV27 and TRBJ1-1, with TRBD1 as a weak D call on 5 bases. The CDR3 reads as follows: CASSRPPGQGEAFF. The nucleotides are TGTGCCAGCAGCCGACCCCCCGGGCAGGGTGAAGCTTTCTTT.